Detailed here is one TCR beta chain. The target antigen is unknown. This sample was taken from a study of T cell responses to AZD1222 COVID-19 vaccine. Study-level results: Vaccine-associated CD4 TCRs spanned spike, dominant at 160-218 and 743-854. Repertoires were sampled only after the peak T cell response. The donor group comprised mostly white British people and more females; the analysis possibly underestimated clonal diversity.

With 6 bases clipped from V and 1 base from J, the junction kept 14 bases outside the gene matches. From germline, CDR1 is MNHEY and CDR2 SVGEGT. This CDR3 comprises 17 residues. TCRdb's table, derived via immunoSEQ multiplex PCR, lists solely in-frame clones and lacks some. Found here are approximately 73,000 clones, 80% to 85% of them singletons; the top ten hold about a tenth. The sample here was peripheral blood, taken on day 0 of AZD1222 vaccination. The genes are TRBV6-2 or TRBV6-3 and TRBJ2-5; 7 bases fit TRBD2. The TCR comes from an adult in good health. CDR3 DNA sequence: TGTGCCAGCAGCCCTATCAAGCGGGGCAGGGCCCAAGAGACCCAGTACTTC. Protein sequence: CASSPIKRGRAQETQYF.